This TCR beta chain was captured in a study of ipilimumab plus nivolumab after autologous stem cell transplantation. The wider study: Typical patient got 5 ipilimumab doses and roughly 8 nivolumab doses (median). General study points: Authors suggest TCR repertoire, Treg phenotype and gut microbiota support further study.

Profiling relied on immunoSEQ multiplex PCR, and the TCRdb table lists in-frame clones only, not all of them. The data show 20,000 to 25,000 clones, over 70% seen once. A word on this clone: Antigen unknown.

This CDR3 has 15 amino acids. From germline, CDR1 is SGHTA and CDR2 FQGNSA. After removal of 3 bases from V and 4 bases from J, the junction contained 6 bases not matched to a gene. The source material was PBMCs, sampled in a trial of ipilimumab plus nivolumab as post-transplant consolidation. This chain connects TRBV7-2 to TRBJ2-4; 7 nucleotides match TRBD2. This receptor was obtained from a male donor with diffuse large B-cell lymphoma. The CDR3 coding sequence is TGTGCCAGCAGCTTCAATCCGGGAGGTAAAAACATTCAGTACTTC. Protein sequence: CASSFNPGGKNIQYF. Using reference TRBV7-2 and TRBJ2-4 for the parts outside the CDR3, the full variable domain is GAGVSQSPSNKVTEKGKDVELRCDPISGHTALYWYRQSLGQGLEFLIYFQGNSAPDKSGLPSDRFSAERTGGSVSTLTIQRTQQEDSAVYLCASSFNPGGKNIQYFGAGTRLSVL.